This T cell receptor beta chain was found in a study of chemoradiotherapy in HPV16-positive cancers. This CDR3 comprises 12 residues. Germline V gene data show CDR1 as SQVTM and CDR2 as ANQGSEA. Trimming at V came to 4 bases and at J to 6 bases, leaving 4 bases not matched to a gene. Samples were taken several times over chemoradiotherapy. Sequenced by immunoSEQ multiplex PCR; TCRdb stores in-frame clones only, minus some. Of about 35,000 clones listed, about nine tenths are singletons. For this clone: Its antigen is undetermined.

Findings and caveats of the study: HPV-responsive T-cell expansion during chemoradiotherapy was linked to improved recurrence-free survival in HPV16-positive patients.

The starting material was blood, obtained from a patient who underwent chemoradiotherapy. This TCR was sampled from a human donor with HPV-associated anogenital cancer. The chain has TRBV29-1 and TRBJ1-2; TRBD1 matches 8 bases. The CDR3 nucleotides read TGCAGCGTTGCCAGCAGGGGGCATGGCTACACCTTC. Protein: CSVASRGHGYTF.